Here is one T cell receptor beta chain with its context. Antigen: not known. This specimen comes from a study of response to subunit inactivated influenza vaccine. Findings and caveats of the study: The authors suggested that every seasonal influenza vaccination recruits few new T cells.

Each CDR3 protein is one row after TCRdb ran MiXCR on the RT-PCR reads. The sample has over 650,000 distinct CDR3 sequences, 15% to 20% seen once; the top ten hold 11%. The CDR3 has 15 amino acids. Trimming shortened V by 4 bases and J by 5 bases, and 17 bases separated the two germline ends. Germline loops: CDR1 LGHDT, CDR2 YNNKEL (reference sequence). The source of this sequence is a man over 45 who received an inactivated influenza vaccine. The J gene is TRBJ2-5, the V gene TRBV3-1; D is perhaps TRBD2 (6 bases). Here the sequenced sample was PBMCs from blood, taken roughly 5 days after vaccination. CDR3 coding DNA: TGTGCCAGCAGCCCCGATGGGACTTCCGTGGAGACCCAGTACTTC. Translated, it gives CASSPDGTSVETQYF.